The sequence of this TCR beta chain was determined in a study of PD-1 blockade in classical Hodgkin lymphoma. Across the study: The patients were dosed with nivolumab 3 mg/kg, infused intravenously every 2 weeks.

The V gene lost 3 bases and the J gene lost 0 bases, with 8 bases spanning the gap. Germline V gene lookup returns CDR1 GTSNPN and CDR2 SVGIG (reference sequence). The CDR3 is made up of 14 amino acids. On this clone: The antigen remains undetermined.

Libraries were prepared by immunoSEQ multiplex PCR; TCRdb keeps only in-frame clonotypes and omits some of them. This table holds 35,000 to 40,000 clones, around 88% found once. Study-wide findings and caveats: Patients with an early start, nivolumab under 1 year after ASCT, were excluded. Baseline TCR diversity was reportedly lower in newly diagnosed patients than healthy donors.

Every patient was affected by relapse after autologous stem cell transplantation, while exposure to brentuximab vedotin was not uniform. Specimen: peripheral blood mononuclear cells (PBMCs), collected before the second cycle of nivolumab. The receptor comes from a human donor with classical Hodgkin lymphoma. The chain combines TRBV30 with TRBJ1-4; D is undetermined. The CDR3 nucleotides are TGTGCCTGGAGCAGTGGTGCAACTAATGAAAAACTGTTTTTT. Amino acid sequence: CAWSSGATNEKLFF.